These 32 T cell receptor beta chains share one sample of origin, sequenced in a study of human T cells and chemical hapten exposure. TCRdb processed the RACE reads anew with MiXCR; each CDR3 protein has one entry. The sample has some 350,000 distinct CDR3 sequences, around 6% seen once. Time point in this sample: patch test 2, 6 weeks after DPC sensitization. The treatment: therapeutic diphenylcyclopropenone sensitization with weekly scalp DPC. This sample comprised whole blood, obtained in connection with sensitization to the hapten diphenylcyclopropenone (DPC). These receptor sequences come from a woman aged 18 to 35 with alopecia areata. Some clones in this sample may be carry-over from other donors' samples.

This sequence joins TRBV29-1 and TRBJ1-2, with TRBD1 matching over 10 bases. The CDR3 runs to 12 residues. CDR1 is SQVTM, CDR2 ANQGSEA, per germline. V shed 6 bases, J shed 8 bases, and the junction held 6 bases outside the gene matches. CDR3 sequence (DNA): TGCAGCGTCGCTGGACAGGGGGGAGGCTACACCTTC. It specifies CSVAGQGGGYTF.

This clonotype was observed at least ten times. The chain carries TRBV20-1 and TRBJ1-2; no clear D. Germline values: CDR1 DFQATT, CDR2 SNEGSKA (reference sequence). The CDR3 runs 12 residues. The germline V and J ends were trimmed by 3 bases and 1 base, with 6 bases remaining between them. CDR3 nucleotide sequence: TGCAGTGCTAGCCCCCTTAACTATGGCTACACCTTC. Translation: CSASPLNYGYTF.

This clonotype came up a few times. This rearrangement joins TRBV20-1 to TRBJ2-2, with 10 bases that match TRBD1. Germline lookup yields CDR1 DFQATT and CDR2 SNEGSKA (reference sequence). The CDR3 is made up of 14 amino acids. The junction had 2 bases not matched to a gene; V was cut back by 1 base and J by 6 bases. For the CDR3, the DNA is TGCAGTGCTAGAGGGACAGGGGGACCCGGGGAGCTGTTTTTT. Its protein product is CSARGTGGPGELFF.

The gene calls are TRBV3-1 and TRBJ2-2; D call uncertain. This CDR3 is built from 14 residues. V was clipped by 0 bases and J by 8 bases, with 10 bases between them. CDR1 is LGHDT and CDR2 is YNNKEL in the germline V gene (reference sequence). The CDR3 reads CASSQDWAPGELFF. CDR3 nucleotide sequence: TGTGCCAGCAGCCAAGATTGGGCGCCGGGGGAGCTGTTTTTT.

This clonotype was seen at least ten times. The V call is TRBV10-3, the J call TRBJ2-3; the D gene could be TRBD1 or TRBD2 (5 bases each). The CDR3 totals 17 residues. The V and J ends lost 4 bases and 5 bases respectively, with 22 bases between them. Germline CDR1 and CDR2: ENHRY and SYGVKD. For the CDR3, the DNA is TGTGCCATCAGTGTCTTGTCCGGGACGCATTTGGTAGATACGCAGTATTTT. It translates to CAISVLSGTHLVDTQYF.

The rearrangement uses TRBV2 and TRBJ1-2; possible D gene TRBD1, 6 bases. V gave up 3 bases and J gave up 0 bases, with 11 bases separating them. Looked up from germline, CDR1 is SNHLY and CDR2 is FYNNEI. This CDR3 is 15 amino acids long. The CDR3 nucleotides read TGTGCCAGCAGTGAGGGGGGCCGTCCTAACTATGGCTACACCTTC. This translates into CASSEGGRPNYGYTF.

This clonotype was seen repeatedly, ten times or more. The rearrangement links TRBV12-3 or TRBV12-4 to TRBJ2-6; no clear D gene. The CDR3 loop spans 14 amino acids. With 3 bases removed from V and 1 base from J, the gap between germline ends came to 4 bases. The CDR3 nucleotides are TGTGCCAGCAGTTTTGGGTCTGGGGCCAACGTCCTGACTTTC. This codes for CASSFGSGANVLTF.

This clonotype has only a few counts. The genes are TRBV11-2 and TRBJ2-1; tentatively, D is TRBD2 (6 bases). Germline V CDR1 and CDR2: SGHAT, FQNNGV. V was clipped by 5 bases and J by 3 bases, with 17 bases between them. This CDR3 has 16 residues. CDR3 amino acids: CASSPRAGNDYNEQFF. CDR3 nucleotides: TGTGCCAGCAGCCCACGCGCGGGAAATGACTACAATGAGCAGTTCTTC.

CDR3 nucleotides: TGTGCCAGCAGTCCCCAAGGCAGGGGACTTTCGAACACTGAAGCTTTCTTT. Protein: CASSPQGRGLSNTEAFF. This sequence joins TRBV12-3 or TRBV12-4 and TRBJ1-1; weak D call: TRBD1 (6 bases). The ends were cut back, 5 bases at V and 1 base at J, with 20 bases in the middle. The length of the CDR3 is 17 residues.

There are a few counts of this clonotype. The chain joins TRBV6-2 or TRBV6-3 to TRBJ1-2; no clear D. Trimming cost V 3 bases and J 4 bases, with 15 bases left between them. CDR3 length: 15 residues. The germline CDR1 and CDR2 sequences are MNHEY and SVGEGT. CDR3 amino acids: CASSYLGGRGYGYTF. The CDR3 bases are TGTGCCAGCAGTTATCTGGGCGGGCGCGGCTATGGCTACACCTTC.

The rearrangement joins TRBV6-2 or TRBV6-3 to TRBJ2-7, with D maybe TRBD2 (6 bases). V was clipped by 6 bases and J by 1 base, with 10 bases between them. CDR1 and CDR2 (germline): MNHEY, SVGEGT. The CDR3 is 13 residues long. This CDR3 is CASSRGISYEQYF. CDR3 nucleotides: TGTGCCAGCAGCCGGGGGATTTCCTACGAGCAGTACTTC.

J is TRBJ1-2 and V is TRBV10-3, with unresolved D. CDR1 is ENHRY and CDR2 is SYGVKD in the germline V gene. The germline V and J ends were trimmed by 3 bases and 0 bases, with 14 bases remaining between them. This CDR3 contains 16 residues. The CDR3 loop is CAISDGGGVANYGYTF. CDR3 coding DNA: TGTGCCATCAGTGACGGTGGTGGGGTTGCTAACTATGGCTACACCTTC.

J is TRBJ2-1 and V is TRBV28; a possible D gene is TRBD2 (6 bases). Germline V gives CDR1 MDHEN, CDR2 SYDVKM. The V gene lost 4 bases and the J gene lost 4 bases, with 14 bases spanning the gap. CDR3 length: 15 amino acids. CDR3: CASSSGLPTYNEQFF. In DNA form, the CDR3 reads TGTGCCAGCAGTTCGGGACTCCCCACTTACAATGAGCAGTTCTTC. The full variable domain, its missing parts supplied by reference TRBV28 and TRBJ2-1, is DVKVTQSSRYLVKRTGEKVFLECVQDMDHENMFWYRQDPGLGLRLIYFSYDVKMKEKGDIPEGYSVSREKKERFSLILESASTNQTSMYLCASSSGLPTYNEQFFGPGTRLTVL.

Only a few counts were recorded for this clonotype. The chain employs TRBV7-2 and TRBJ1-2, with a weak D call TRBD1 (6 bases). Germline CDR1 SGHTA, CDR2 FQGNSA. The CDR3 contains 14 residues. Trimming removed 0 bases at V and 7 bases at J, with 12 bases between. The CDR3 here is CASSLAQGRTGYTF. CDR3 sequence (DNA): TGTGCCAGCAGCTTAGCGCAGGGGCGGACTGGCTACACCTTC.

This clonotype was detected many times. This chain uses TRBV25-1 with TRBJ1-1; 7 bases are shared with TRBD1. The CDR3 totals 15 residues. V lost 0 bases and J lost 6; bases outside the gene matches: 7. Germline V gene data show CDR1 as MGHDK and CDR2 as SYGVNS. CDR3 sequence (DNA): TGTGCCAGCAGTGAATATTGGGACAGCGACTCTGAAGCTTTCTTT. Protein sequence: CASSEYWDSDSEAFF.

This clonotype was seen ten or more times. J is TRBJ1-3 and V is TRBV6-6, with a possible D match to TRBD1 (5 bases). The germline V gene encodes CDR1 MNHNY and CDR2 SVGAGI (reference sequence). The germline V and J ends were trimmed by 3 bases and 0 bases, with 12 bases remaining between them. This CDR3 region has 16 residues. This chain's CDR3 is CASSYPSGTSGNTIYF. The CDR3 nucleotides are TGTGCCAGCAGTTATCCTTCAGGGACCTCTGGAAACACCATATATTTT.

This clonotype showed up just a few times. The chain has TRBV12-5 and TRBJ1-3; unclear D gene. Per the germline V gene, CDR1 is LGHNT and CDR2 is FRNRAP. The CDR3 covers 12 residues. Trimming removed 3 bases at V and 3 bases at J, with 3 bases between. CDR3 nucleotides: TGTGCTAGTGGTTTTATTGGAAACACCATATATTTT. It is translated as CASGFIGNTIYF.

This clonotype was found a few times. The chain links TRBV4-1 to TRBJ2-1, with 11 bases aligning to TRBD1. The CDR3 sequence is 17 residues long. Per germline, CDR1 MGHRA and CDR2 YSYEKL. Trimming removed 0 bases from V and 0 bases from J; junction bases left unmatched: 1. Here the CDR3 DNA reads TGCGCCAGCAGCCAAGATGGGACAGGGGGCTCCTACAATGAGCAGTTCTTC. Amino acid sequence: CASSQDGTGGSYNEQFF.

The chain links TRBV6-6 to TRBJ2-3; 7 nucleotides match TRBD2. Germline CDR1 MNHNY, CDR2 SVGAGI (reference sequence). J lost 5 bases, V lost 3 bases, and 14 bases had no gene match. The CDR3 length is 17 residues. The CDR3 protein is CASSYGSMASGLDTQYF. In nucleotides, the CDR3 is TGTGCCAGCAGTTATGGGAGTATGGCTAGCGGACTAGATACGCAGTATTTT.

This clonotype was observed many times. The gene calls are TRBV12-3 or TRBV12-4 and TRBJ1-5, with D tentatively TRBD1 (5 bases). Trimming took 6 bases from V and 1 from J, leaving 7 bases between them. This CDR3 has 13 residues. The chain's CDR3 is CASRWGSNQPQHF. CDR3 sequence (DNA): TGTGCCAGCAGGTGGGGCAGCAATCAGCCCCAGCATTTT.

This clonotype was seen only a few times. The chain carries TRBV7-2 and TRBJ2-2; unclear D gene. CDR3 size: 15 residues. Germline values: CDR1 SGHTA, CDR2 FQGNSA. Trimming removed 5 bases from V and 2 bases from J, with 12 bases in between. The DNA of the CDR3 is TGTGCCAGCAGCCCAGGCGGAGTCAACACCGGGGAGCTGTTTTTT. Its protein product is CASSPGGVNTGELFF.

This clonotype appeared many times. V usage is TRBV9 and J usage is TRBJ1-4; the D gene is possibly TRBD1 (5 bases). Germline V gives CDR1 SGDLS, CDR2 YYNGEE. The V end lost 3 bases, the J end lost 6 bases, and 9 bases lay between the germline ends. The CDR3 totals 13 residues. The CDR3: CASSATEYEKLFF. The CDR3, as DNA: TGTGCCAGCAGCGCGACAGAGTATGAAAAACTGTTTTTT.

V is TRBV7-9 and J is TRBJ2-7; D might be TRBD1 (5 bases). The CDR3 has 15 residues. Trimming cost V 5 bases and J 4 bases, with 18 bases left between them. Per the germline V gene, CDR1 is SEHNR and CDR2 is FQNEAQ (reference sequence). CDR3 sequence: CASSTGTTAPYEQYF. The CDR3 DNA reads TGTGCCAGCAGCACAGGTACTACCGCTCCTTACGAGCAGTACTTC.

This clonotype was seen more than once but under ten times. J is TRBJ2-5 and V is TRBV11-2; a weak D match, TRBD2 (5 bases). This CDR3 contains 13 residues. Trimming removed 3 bases from V and 2 bases from J, with 7 bases in between. Germline lookup yields CDR1 SGHAT and CDR2 FQNNGV. The CDR3, as DNA: TGTGCCAGCAGCTTGCCGGGGCAAGAGACCCAGTACTTC. Translation gives CASSLPGQETQYF.

This clonotype was seen repeatedly, ten times or more. The rearrangement uses TRBV7-8 and TRBJ1-5; D uncertain. The ends were cut back, 5 bases at V and 1 base at J, with 6 bases in the middle. The germline V gene has CDR1 SGHVS and CDR2 FQNEAQ. There are 13 residues in the CDR3. The CDR3 DNA reads as TGTGCCAGCAGCCGACACAGCAATCAGCCCCAGCATTTT. This gives the protein CASSRHSNQPQHF. The whole variable domain, filled in from reference TRBV7-8 and TRBJ1-5, reads GAGVSQSPRYKVAKRGQDVALRCDPISGHVSLFWYQQALGQGPEFLTYFQNEAQLDKSGLPSDRFFAERPEGSVSTLKIQRTQQEDSAVYLCASSRHSNQPQHFGDGTRLSIL.

This clonotype appeared many times. The rearrangement uses TRBV29-1 and TRBJ1-4; no reliable D call. Germline loops: CDR1 SQVTM, CDR2 ANQGSEA. V lost 3 bases, J lost 6 bases, and 11 bases lay in between. CDR3 size: 13 residues. The DNA for the CDR3 is TGCAGCGTTGATCCGGGATTGGATGAAAAACTGTTTTTT. Residues: CSVDPGLDEKLFF.

J is TRBJ2-3 and V is TRBV9; D may be TRBD1 (5 bases). The CDR3 contains 15 residues. CDR1 SGDLS and CDR2 YYNGEE come from the germline V gene. With 3 bases removed from V and 0 bases from J, the gap between germline ends came to 11 bases. The CDR3: CASSGVRGSTDTQYF. The DNA of the CDR3 is TGTGCCAGCAGCGGAGTTAGGGGTAGCACAGATACGCAGTATTTT.

This clonotype has more than one count but fewer than ten. The CDR3 here is CSARRRAGAVDEQFF. The CDR3 nucleotides are TGCAGTGCTAGAAGGAGAGCGGGGGCTGTGGATGAGCAGTTCTTC. V is TRBV20-1 and J is TRBJ2-1; 8 bases map to TRBD2. The trim removed 2 bases at V and 8 bases at J, leaving 11 bases unmatched. CDR1 is DFQATT, CDR2 SNEGSKA, per germline (reference sequence). The CDR3 has 15 amino acids.

The chain has TRBV27 and TRBJ1-2; 10 positions match TRBD1. The V and J ends lost 4 bases and 3 bases, in that order; junction bases with no gene match: 5. The CDR3 is made up of 15 amino acids. Germline V gives CDR1 MNHEY, CDR2 SMNVEV (reference sequence). CDR3: CASSSRQGAYYGYTF. The DNA of the CDR3 is TGTGCCAGCAGTTCTAGACAGGGGGCTTACTATGGCTACACCTTC.

This clonotype was found many times. The V call is TRBV4-1, the J call TRBJ1-1; no clear D. The V end lost 4 bases, the J end lost 6 bases, and 18 bases lay between the germline ends. The CDR3 contains 15 residues. Germline V CDR1 and CDR2: MGHRA, YSYEKL. The CDR3 protein is CASSPGPPDIPEAFF. CDR3 in DNA: TGCGCCAGCAGCCCAGGCCCCCCCGATATACCTGAAGCTTTCTTT.

This clonotype was recorded a few times. This chain connects TRBV15 to TRBJ2-3, with D possibly being TRBD1 (6 bases). This CDR3 comprises 16 residues. V was cut by 1 base and J by 3 bases, with 14 bases left in between. Germline CDR1 and CDR2: LNHNV and YYDKDF (reference sequence). This CDR3 is CATSRGGREVTDTQYF. CDR3 DNA: TGTGCCACCAGCAGAGGGGGGCGCGAAGTTACAGATACGCAGTATTTT.

This clonotype was detected a few times. This chain uses TRBV5-5 with TRBJ1-1; D is ambiguous. This CDR3 contains 12 residues. Germline V gene lookup returns CDR1 SGHKS and CDR2 YYEKEE (reference sequence). V gave up 7 bases and J gave up 1 base, with 8 bases separating them. The CDR3 sequence: CASLRENTEAFF. The CDR3 DNA reads as TGTGCCAGCCTGCGGGAGAACACTGAAGCTTTCTTT.